These 14 T cell receptor beta chains were sequenced from one sample in a study of somatic mutations in cytotoxic T cells in rheumatoid arthritis. Produced via immunoSEQ multiplex PCR; TCRdb's table is partial and in-frame only. This table holds 20,000 or so clones, approximately 80% found once. Material: CD8+ T cells sorted from blood. The receptor source for this set is a woman aged 45-60 years in good health.

V gene TRBV5-1 combines with J gene TRBJ1-2; tentative D call: TRBD1 (5 bases). The CDR3 spans 15 residues. Trimming took off 0 bases at V and 7 bases at J, with 16 bases between the two ends. CDR1 SGHRS and CDR2 YFSETQ come from the germline V gene. The CDR3 spells CASSLAVGQGPGYTF. The CDR3 DNA follows: TGCGCCAGCAGCTTGGCGGTCGGTCAGGGCCCTGGCTACACCTTC.

The chain uses TRBV7-9 and TRBJ2-3; D could derive from TRBD1 or TRBD2 (5 bases each). Trimming removed 5 bases at V and 2 bases at J, with 8 bases between. Per the germline V gene, CDR1 is SEHNR and CDR2 is FQNEAQ (reference sequence). The CDR3 consists of 13 residues. The CDR3 loop reads CASSPGTTDTQYF. Written as DNA, the CDR3 is TGTGCCAGCAGCCCGGGGACCACAGATACGCAGTATTTT.

This chain uses TRBV9 with TRBJ1-4; the match to TRBD1 covers 7 bases. Per germline, CDR1 SGDLS and CDR2 YYNGEE. This CDR3 region has 12 residues. With 3 bases clipped from V and 8 bases from J, the junction kept 1 base outside the gene matches. As DNA, the CDR3 is TGTGCCAGCAGCGGACAGGGAGAAAAACTGTTTTTT. This sequence encodes CASSGQGEKLFF.

The gene calls are TRBV28 and TRBJ2-3, with 7 positions matching TRBD2. The V gene's germline CDR1 is MDHEN and CDR2 SYDVKM. CDR3 size: 14 residues. The junction had 7 bases not matched to a gene; V was cut back by 6 bases and J by 4 bases. In nucleotides, the CDR3 is TGTGCCAGCAGCCGAACTAGCGCCCCAGATACGCAGTATTTT. Its translation: CASSRTSAPDTQYF.

The chain employs TRBV4-1 and TRBJ2-7, with 11 bases fitting TRBD1. V shed 1 base and J 0 bases; nucleotides not matched to a gene: 2. CDR1 is MGHRA, CDR2 YSYEKL, per germline. CDR3 length equals 16 residues. The CDR3 DNA follows: TGCGCCAGCAGCCAAGGGGGACAGGGGGACTCCTACGAGCAGTACTTC. Its protein is CASSQGGQGDSYEQYF.

The chain links TRBV9 to TRBJ2-1; 11 bases fit TRBD1. After removal of 4 bases from V and 7 bases from J, the junction contained 7 bases not matched to a gene. In germline, CDR1 is SGDLS, CDR2 YYNGEE. This CDR3 region has 15 residues. DNA of the CDR3: TGTGCCAGCAGCACGGGACAGGGGGGTGGGAATGAGCAGTTCTTC. As protein: CASSTGQGGGNEQFF.

This chain links TRBV4-3 with TRBJ2-6; D is unclear. Trimming took off 4 bases at V and 0 bases at J, with 10 bases between the two ends. Germline assignment: CDR1 LGHNA and CDR2 YSLEER. The CDR3 has 16 amino acids. The CDR3 nucleotides are TGCGCCAGCAGCCCTAACGGCCTCTCTGGGGCCAACGTCCTGACTTTC. This translates into CASSPNGLSGANVLTF.

The rearrangement joins TRBV7-9 to TRBJ2-7, with 9 positions matching TRBD1. CDR3 length: 16 amino acids. Trimming removed 5 bases from V and 1 base from J; junction bases left unmatched: 9. CDR1 and CDR2 (germline): SEHNR, FQNEAQ (reference sequence). The chain's CDR3 is CASSHGTGRSSYEQYF. The CDR3 nucleotides are TGTGCCAGCAGCCATGGGACAGGGCGATCGTCCTACGAGCAGTACTTC.

The chain couples TRBV28 to TRBJ1-2; 7 bases match TRBD1. Germline loops: CDR1 MDHEN, CDR2 SYDVKM. This CDR3 comprises 15 residues. The J segment lost 4 bases and the V segment lost 1 base, leaving 6 bases of the junction unmatched. The CDR3 is CASSLLGGDSYGYTF. The CDR3 nucleotides read TGTGCCAGCAGTTTATTGGGGGGGGACAGCTATGGCTACACCTTC.

This chain links TRBV5-4 with TRBJ1-1; 8 bases fit TRBD1. The V gene's germline CDR1 is SGHNT and CDR2 YYREEE (reference sequence). The trim removed 6 bases at V and 4 bases at J, leaving 8 bases unmatched. This CDR3 has 14 residues. The CDR3 protein is CASNTGGAGTEAFF. As DNA, the CDR3 is TGTGCCAGCAACACAGGGGGGGCGGGCACTGAAGCTTTCTTT.

The J gene is TRBJ2-3, the V gene TRBV10-3; 8 positions agree with TRBD2. Germline CDR1 is ENHRY and CDR2 is SYGVKD. The CDR3 extends over 13 amino acids. The junction had 4 bases not matched to a gene; V was cut back by 8 bases and J by 3 bases. Here the CDR3 reads CAIGAGGTDTQYF. The CDR3 DNA sequence: TGTGCCATCGGGGCGGGGGGAACAGATACGCAGTATTTT.

The V gene is TRBV5-6, the J gene TRBJ2-1; 7 bases agree with TRBD2. Germline CDR1 SGHDT, CDR2 YYEEEE. There are 15 residues in the CDR3. V trimming: 0 bases; J trimming: 3 bases; junction bases outside the gene matches: 3. The CDR3 sequence: CASSLGGGDYNEQFF. The CDR3 bases are TGTGCCAGCAGCTTGGGGGGGGGTGACTACAATGAGCAGTTCTTC.

Concerning this clone: A read error may produce the germline difference seen at one junction end. V usage is TRBV5-4 and J usage is TRBJ2-4, with 8 bases fitting TRBD1. The CDR3 totals 12 residues. Germline V gives CDR1 SGHNT, CDR2 YYREEE (reference sequence). For the CDR3, the DNA is TGTGCCAGCAGCTTCGTATCAGGGGGCCTTGAGTTC. Amino acid sequence: CASSFVSGGLEF.

CDR3 residues: CASSYSFGAYEQYF. The CDR3 region has the DNA TGTGCCAGCAGTTACTCCTTTGGAGCCTACGAGCAGTACTTC. The chain uses TRBV6-5 and TRBJ2-7, with D unclear. CDR1 and CDR2 from the germline V gene are MNHEY and SVGAGI. V lost 0 bases, J lost 2 bases, and 8 bases lay in between. This CDR3 contains 14 residues.